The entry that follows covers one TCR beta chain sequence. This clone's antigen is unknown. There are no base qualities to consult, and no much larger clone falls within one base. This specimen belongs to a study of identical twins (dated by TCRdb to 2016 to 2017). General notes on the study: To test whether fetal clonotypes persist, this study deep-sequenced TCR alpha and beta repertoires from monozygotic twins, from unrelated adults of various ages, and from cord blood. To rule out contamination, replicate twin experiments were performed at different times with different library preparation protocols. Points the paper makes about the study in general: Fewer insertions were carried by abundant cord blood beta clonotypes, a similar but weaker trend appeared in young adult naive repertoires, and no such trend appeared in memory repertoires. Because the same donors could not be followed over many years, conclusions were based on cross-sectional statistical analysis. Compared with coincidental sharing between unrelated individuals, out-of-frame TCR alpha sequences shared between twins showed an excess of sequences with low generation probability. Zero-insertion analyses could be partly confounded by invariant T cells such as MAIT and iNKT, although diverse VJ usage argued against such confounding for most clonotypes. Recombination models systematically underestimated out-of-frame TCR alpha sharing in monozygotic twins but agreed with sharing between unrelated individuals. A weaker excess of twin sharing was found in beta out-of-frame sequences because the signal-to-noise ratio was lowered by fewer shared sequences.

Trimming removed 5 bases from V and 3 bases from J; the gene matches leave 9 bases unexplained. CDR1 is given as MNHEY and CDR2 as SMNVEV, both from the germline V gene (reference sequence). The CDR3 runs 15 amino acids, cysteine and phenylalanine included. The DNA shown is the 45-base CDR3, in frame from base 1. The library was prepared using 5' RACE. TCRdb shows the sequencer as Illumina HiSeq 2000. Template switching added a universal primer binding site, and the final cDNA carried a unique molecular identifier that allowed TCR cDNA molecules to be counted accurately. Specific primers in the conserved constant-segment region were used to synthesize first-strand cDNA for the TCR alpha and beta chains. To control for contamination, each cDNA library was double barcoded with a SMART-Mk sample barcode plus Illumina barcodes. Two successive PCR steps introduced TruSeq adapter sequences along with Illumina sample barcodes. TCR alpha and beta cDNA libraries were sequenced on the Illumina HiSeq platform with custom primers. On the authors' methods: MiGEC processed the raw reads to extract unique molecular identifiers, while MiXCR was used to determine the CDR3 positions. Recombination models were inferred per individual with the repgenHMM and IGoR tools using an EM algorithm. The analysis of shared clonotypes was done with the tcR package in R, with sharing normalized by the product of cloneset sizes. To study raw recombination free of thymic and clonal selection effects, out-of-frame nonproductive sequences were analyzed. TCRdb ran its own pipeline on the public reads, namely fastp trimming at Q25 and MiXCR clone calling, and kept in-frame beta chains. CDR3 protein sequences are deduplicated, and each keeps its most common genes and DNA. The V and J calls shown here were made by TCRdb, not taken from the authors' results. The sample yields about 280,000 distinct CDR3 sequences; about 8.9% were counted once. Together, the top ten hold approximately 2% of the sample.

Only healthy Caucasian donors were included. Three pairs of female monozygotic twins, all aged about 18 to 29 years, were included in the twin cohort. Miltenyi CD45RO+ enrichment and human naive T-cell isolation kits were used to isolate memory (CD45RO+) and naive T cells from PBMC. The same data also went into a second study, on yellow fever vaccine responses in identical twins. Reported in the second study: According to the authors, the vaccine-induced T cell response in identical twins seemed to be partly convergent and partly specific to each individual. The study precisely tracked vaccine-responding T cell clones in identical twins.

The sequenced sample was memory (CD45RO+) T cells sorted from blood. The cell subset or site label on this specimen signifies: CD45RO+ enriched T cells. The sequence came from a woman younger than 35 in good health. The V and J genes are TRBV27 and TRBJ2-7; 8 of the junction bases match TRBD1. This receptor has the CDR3 CASSTRDRSNYEQYF. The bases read TGTGCCAGCAGTACCCGGGACAGGTCAAACTACGAGCAGTACTTC.